This is a list of T cell receptor beta chains from one sample in a study of T cells in Graves' hyperthyroidism and ophthalmopathy. TCRdb independently ran MiXCR on the multiplex PCR reads; one entry per CDR3 protein. Altogether fewer than 350,000 distinct CDR3 sequences are present, roughly 13% being singletons, with the ten largest covering 7% to 9.5%. The sample taken for sequencing was blood. All receptors come from a woman in her 40s with Graves' hyperthyroidism. The CDR3 runs from the conserved cysteine through the conserved F or W. D genes are given only for firm matches. A row's size may be missing; if present it is once, few, many or a size class.

CASSRSGIEAFF | TGTGCCAGCAGCCGGTCTGGAATTGAAGCTTTCTTT | TRBV16 | many | TRBJ1-1 | .
CASSRTTGRGTEAFF | TGTGCCAGCTCACGTACAACAGGGCGCGGGACTGAAGCTTTCTTT | TRBV18 | . | TRBJ1-1 | .
CASSLAFNEQYF | TGCGCCAGCAGCTTGGCGTTCAATGAGCAGTACTTC | TRBV5-1 | . | TRBJ2-7 | .
CASSALLAGEGSEQFF | TGTGCCAGCAGTGCCCTACTAGCGGGAGAAGGCAGTGAGCAGTTCTTC | TRBV2 | many | TRBJ2-1 | TRBD2
CASSPPPGLAGGDYNEQFF | TGTGCCAGCAGCCCACCGCCGGGACTAGCGGGGGGGGACTACAATGAGCAGTTCTTC | TRBV7-9 | . | TRBJ2-1 | TRBD2
CATGSGTGELFF | TGTGCCACCGGGTCAGGAACCGGGGAGCTGTTTTTT | TRBV6-4 | few | TRBJ2-2 | .
CATSNLKPTRGSYNEQFF | TGTGCCACCAGCAATCTAAAACCGACTAGAGGCTCCTACAATGAGCAGTTCTTC | TRBV15 | many | TRBJ2-1 | .
CASSLRPTSGRARNEQFF | TGTGCCAGCAGCCTAAGACCCACTAGCGGGAGGGCCCGTAATGAGCAGTTCTTC | TRBV4-2 | . | TRBJ2-1 | TRBD2
CASSARPGEAFF | TGTGCCAGCAGCGCCAGGCCAGGTGAAGCTTTCTTT | TRBV7-9 | many | TRBJ1-1 | .
CASSSISLGGEETQYF | TGTGCCAGCAGTTCTATCTCTTTAGGGGGGGAGGAGACCCAGTACTTC | TRBV12-3/TRBV12-4 | many | TRBJ2-5 | .
CASSPLLASSYNEQFF | TGTGCCAGCAGCCCTCTACTAGCCAGCTCCTACAATGAGCAGTTCTTC | TRBV7-3 | few | TRBJ2-1 | .
CASSDSGTRGNSPLHF | TGTGCCAGCAGTGACTCGGGGACTAGAGGGAACTCGCCCCTCCACTTT | TRBV2 | . | TRBJ1-6 | .
CASSVGQHGTQYF | TGTGCCAGCAGCGTAGGGCAGCACGGGACCCAGTACTTC | TRBV9 | few | TRBJ2-5 | .
CSLARGTDTQYF | TGCAGTCTAGCGAGGGGAACAGATACGCAGTATTTT | TRBV20-1 | many | TRBJ2-3 | .
CASSSRGGRVGDTQYF | TGTGCCAGCAGCTCCCGGGGGGGCAGGGTAGGAGATACGCAGTATTTT | TRBV7-3 | few | TRBJ2-3 | TRBD2
CASSLWTSGIAGELFF | TGTGCCAGCAGTTTGTGGACTAGCGGGATAGCCGGGGAGCTGTTTTTT | TRBV6-1 | many | TRBJ2-2 | TRBD2